This T cell receptor beta chain was found in a study of cytomegalovirus exposure and HLA in healthy donors. Study-wide points: Among the CMV-associated chains, a few were confirmed in vitro as specific for CMV antigens.

60 Vbeta and 13 Jbeta primers were used in PCR. Profiling relied on immunoSEQ multiplex PCR, and the TCRdb table lists in-frame clones only, not all of them. The data hold about 140,000 clones, with 70% observed a single time. Concerning this clone: Antigen unknown.

The V end lost 1 base, the J end lost 4 bases, and 14 bases lay between the germline ends. The germline V gene has CDR1 SGDLS and CDR2 YYNGEE. There are 15 residues in the CDR3. The source of this sequence is a woman in her 30s in good health and CMV-seronegative. The J gene is TRBJ2-5, the V gene TRBV9, with D possibly being TRBD1 (7 bases). The sequenced material came from PBMCs. As DNA, the CDR3 is TGTGCCAGCAGCGTACTAGGAGGGGGCGGAGAGACCCAGTACTTC. This sequence encodes CASSVLGGGGETQYF.